Sequencing of this TCR beta chain was carried out in a study of long-term antiretroviral therapy in people with HIV. Each participant with HIV received care in the United States. They ran version v3.0 of the immunoSEQ assay at survey level. TCRdb keeps only in-frame clones here, not all; method: immunoSEQ multiplex PCR. The sample has some 31,000 clones; roughly 98% are singletons. V was trimmed by 2 bases and J by 0 bases, leaving 13 bases between them. There are 16 residues in the CDR3. Germline CDR1 SEHNR, CDR2 FQNEAQ (reference sequence). This sequence joins TRBV7-9 and TRBJ1-2; the D gene is possibly TRBD1 (6 bases). The sample consisted of unsorted PBMCs, taken 7.6 years after starting antiretroviral therapy. This receptor was taken from a man aged 25 to 40 with HIV. This CDR3 reads CASSLTHREANYGYTF. DNA of the CDR3: TGTGCCAGCAGCTTAACCCACAGGGAAGCTAACTATGGCTACACCTTC.